These 10 T cell receptor beta chains came from one sample sequenced in a study of PD-1 blockade in classical Hodgkin lymphoma (TCRdb year 2020). Libraries were made using the immunoSEQ multiplex PCR assay. In its TCRdb copy, this immuneACCESS table keeps in-frame sequences only and misses some clones. Where compared with another copy, unresolved V genes explain less than half of these, and the others have no known cause. This sample gives 25,000 to 35,000 clones in total; more than 80% of them show up just once. The top ten clonotypes cover over 2% of the sample. The time point label for this specimen denotes: cycle 4 day 1 (C4D1), after more than five weeks of nivolumab. Relapse after autologous stem cell transplantation had occurred in all trial patients, and cohorts A, B and C were distinguished by prior brentuximab vedotin exposure. Magnetic negative selection with a Miltenyi CD4+ T cell isolation kit was used to purify CD4+ T cells from thawed PBMCs.

The input for sequencing was CD4+ T cells from blood, taken before the fourth cycle of nivolumab. The receptors derive from a human donor with classical Hodgkin lymphoma.

The CDR3 DNA is TGCGCCAGCAGTCGCACGGGACAGAACTACGAGCAGTACTTC. Amino acids: CASSRTGQNYEQYF. The chain recombines TRBV5-1 with TRBJ2-7, with TRBD1 matching 7 bases. The CDR3 loop spans 14 amino acids. Germline CDR1 reads SGHRS; CDR2 reads YFSETQ. J was trimmed by 3 bases and V by 5 bases; bases with no gene match: 8.

This sequence joins TRBV7-2 and TRBJ2-1; D is possibly TRBD2 (5 bases). The CDR3 loop spans 15 amino acids. Germline V lookup: CDR1 SGHTA, CDR2 FQGNSA. Trimming removed 1 base from V and 10 bases from J, with 17 bases in between. CDR3 sequence reads: CASSLGGSGRLEQFF. For the CDR3, the DNA is TGTGCCAGCAGCTTAGGCGGAAGCGGCAGGCTGGAGCAGTTCTTC.

The V gene is TRBV6-5, the J gene TRBJ2-7, with 9 bases that match TRBD2. Germline V CDR1 and CDR2: MNHEY, SVGAGI. The length of the CDR3 is 15 residues. V dropped 6 bases and J dropped 3; count of bases not matched to a gene: 9. CDR3 sequence reads: CASRSSGGSYYEQYF. As DNA, the CDR3 is TGTGCCAGCAGAAGTAGCGGGGGTAGTTACTACGAGCAGTACTTC.

This chain uses TRBV7-2 with TRBJ1-5, with 10 bases that match TRBD1. Germline CDR1 is SGHTA and CDR2 is FQGNSA. J was trimmed by 4 bases and V by 5 bases; bases with no gene match: 5. The CDR3 is made up of 15 amino acids. The CDR3 DNA sequence: TGTGCCAGCAGCCGGGACAGGGGAGGGAATCAGCCCCAGCATTTT. Encoded protein: CASSRDRGGNQPQHF.

CDR3 protein: CASSQSGQSNQPQHF. The CDR3 DNA reads TGCGCCAGCAGTCAATCAGGGCAAAGCAATCAGCCCCAGCATTTT. This chain uses TRBV23-1 with TRBJ1-5, with unresolved D. TRBV23-1 is reported as an ORF; its role is uncertain. V lost 0 bases and J lost 1, with 7 bases in between. This CDR3 is 15 amino acids long.

The chain carries TRBV6-1 and TRBJ1-4; D is unresolved. The CDR3 has 16 amino acids. Germline CDR1 MNHNS, CDR2 SASEGT. Trimming removed 1 base from V and 3 bases from J, with 12 bases in between. Written as DNA, the CDR3 is TGTGCCAGCAGTGAAGTCTGGGGAGGACCTAATGAAAAACTGTTTTTT. Its protein is CASSEVWGGPNEKLFF.

The chain combines TRBV4-2 with TRBJ2-3, with 8 bases lining up with TRBD2. Germline lookup yields CDR1 LGHNA and CDR2 YNFKEQ. The CDR3 runs 17 residues. J was trimmed by 1 base and V by 0 bases; bases with no gene match: 6. CDR3 amino acids: CASSQDGAGGGTDTQYF. The DNA of the CDR3 is TGTGCCAGCAGCCAAGACGGTGCGGGAGGAGGCACAGATACGCAGTATTTT.

The chain carries TRBV6-4 and TRBJ1-1; maybe TRBD1 (5 bases). The CDR3 runs to 13 residues. The V end was cut by 5 bases, the J end by 5 bases, with 12 bases between. From germline, CDR1 is MRHNA and CDR2 SNTAGT. The CDR3: CASSQDRTTEAFF. CDR3 bases: TGTGCCAGCAGTCAAGACAGAACAACTGAAGCTTTCTTT.

The V gene is TRBV21-1, the J gene TRBJ2-7; the D call TRBD2 from the table was never checked on the DNA. TRBV21-1 corresponds to a pseudogene. The CDR3 consists of 20 residues. Written as DNA, the CDR3 is TGTGCCAGCAGCAAAGAGCCCCCCGCGTTGGGGAGATCCAATTACTACGAGCAGTACTTC. Amino acid sequence: CASSKEPPALGRSNYYEQYF.

This chain joins TRBV6-6 and TRBJ2-7; no clear D. The CDR3 runs to 14 residues. Trimming shortened V by 2 bases and J by 2 bases, and 10 bases separated the two germline ends. Germline V lookup: CDR1 MNHNY, CDR2 SVGAGI (reference sequence). The CDR3 DNA sequence: TGTGCCAGCAGTTACGTTTTCCTCGCCTACGAGCAGTACTTC. Residues: CASSYVFLAYEQYF.